This is a list of T cell receptor beta chains from one sample in a study of cytomegalovirus exposure and HLA in healthy donors. TCRdb's copy holds only in-frame clones and misses some; the assay was immunoSEQ multiplex PCR. The sample has some 150,000 clones, 68% seen once. The sequencing input was PBMCs. The receptors here all came from a man in his 60s in good health and CMV-seronegative. Both conserved end residues are part of each CDR3. Fields, in order: CDR3 protein, J gene, V gene, CDR3 length.

CDR3 protein: CASSLRLGDRGSNEQFF; J gene: TRBJ2-1; V gene: TRBV5-1; CDR3 length: 17
CDR3 protein: CAISESRDRKQYF; J gene: TRBJ2-7; V gene: TRBV10-3; CDR3 length: 13
CDR3 protein: CASSPPVPYEQYF; J gene: TRBJ2-7; V gene: TRBV28; CDR3 length: 13
CDR3 protein: CASSLAVQASSYEQYF; J gene: TRBJ2-7; V gene: TRBV7-9; CDR3 length: 16
CDR3 protein: CHRLTSGRGETQYF; J gene: TRBJ2-5; V gene: TRBV10-1; CDR3 length: 14
CDR3 protein: CAIRDLDRGLEAFF; J gene: TRBJ1-1; V gene: TRBV10-3; CDR3 length: 14
CDR3 protein: CASSLGLSGYGYTF; J gene: TRBJ1-2; V gene: TRBV2; CDR3 length: 14
CDR3 protein: CASSQEGTAYEQYF; J gene: TRBJ2-7; V gene: TRBV14; CDR3 length: 14
CDR3 protein: CSVPGSGNTEAFF; J gene: TRBJ1-1; V gene: TRBV29-1; CDR3 length: 13
CDR3 protein: CASSTGTGNEQFF; J gene: TRBJ2-1; V gene: TRBV19; CDR3 length: 13
CDR3 protein: CASSQGQDSNQPQHF; J gene: TRBJ1-5; V gene: TRBV4-2; CDR3 length: 15
CDR3 protein: CASSPRQGSYNEQFF; J gene: TRBJ2-1; V gene: TRBV28; CDR3 length: 15
CDR3 protein: CASSYERGTEAFF; J gene: TRBJ1-1; V gene: TRBV6-5; CDR3 length: 13
CDR3 protein: CASSLEASNQPQHF; J gene: TRBJ1-5; V gene: TRBV27; CDR3 length: 14
CDR3 protein: CASSLDSGQGNYGYTF; J gene: TRBJ1-2; V gene: TRBV7-9; CDR3 length: 16
CDR3 protein: CASSIRNTEAFF; J gene: TRBJ1-1; V gene: TRBV19; CDR3 length: 12
CDR3 protein: CASSTLPNLAGGTDTQYF; J gene: TRBJ2-3; V gene: TRBV19; CDR3 length: 18
CDR3 protein: CASSYRTGGGYNEQFF; J gene: TRBJ2-1; V gene: TRBV6-5; CDR3 length: 16
CDR3 protein: CASSPSTGKANEQFF; J gene: TRBJ2-1; V gene: TRBV2; CDR3 length: 15